This TCR beta chain was captured by sequencing in a study of blood T cell repertoires in COVID-19. The CDR3 consists of 13 residues. With 6 bases clipped from V and 6 bases from J, the junction kept 5 bases outside the gene matches. In germline, CDR1 is ENHRY, CDR2 SYGVKD. Profiled with immunoSEQ multiplex PCR; TCRdb holds only in-frame clones, not every one. In the table there are under 300,000 clones, roughly 80% of which are singletons. This rearrangement joins TRBV10-3 to TRBJ1-2; TRBD1 matches 9 bases. Sequenced: peripheral blood. The receptor's source is a woman aged 18-35 years with acute or convalescent COVID-19. CDR3 loop: CAISIQGADGYTF. DNA of the CDR3: TGTGCCATCAGCATACAGGGGGCCGATGGCTACACCTTC.